These 22 T cell receptor beta chains were sequenced from one sample in a study of T cell clones after liver transplantation. TCRdb's table, derived via immunoSEQ multiplex PCR, lists solely in-frame clones and lacks some. This repertoire shows over 50,000 clones, 70% to 90% found once; its top ten account for roughly an eighth. Sequencing used CD8+ T cells from blood, obtained 12 months after liver transplant. The receptors were sampled from a human patient who received a liver transplant. Some T cells may be supplied by the graft donor.

By share, this clone counts as hyperexpanded. DNA for the CDR3: TGTGCCAGCAGCCCTACCAAAGCTGGGAATCAGCCCCAGCATTTT. Residues: CASSPTKAGNQPQHF. The rearrangement joins TRBV7-9 to TRBJ1-5, with D hard to call. Trimming pared 5 bases from V and 4 bases from J, leaving 15 bases between. CDR3 length equals 15 residues. The germline V gene has CDR1 SEHNR and CDR2 FQNEAQ (reference sequence).

The chain couples TRBV25-1 to TRBJ1-2, with D possibly being TRBD1 (5 bases). Looked up from germline, CDR1 is MGHDK and CDR2 is SYGVNS. The CDR3 has 13 amino acids. The CDR3 DNA is TGTGCGAGTCGATTGGGGCTTAGCTATGGCTACACCTTC. It yields the protein CASRLGLSYGYTF.

The chain employs TRBV27 and TRBJ1-2; no reliable D call. Germline V gives CDR1 MNHEY, CDR2 SMNVEV (reference sequence). The CDR3 has 13 residues. The germline V and J ends were trimmed by 2 bases and 3 bases, with 7 bases remaining between them. CDR3 in amino acids: CASSLGPYYGYTF. The CDR3 DNA sequence: TGTGCCAGCAGTTTAGGACCCTACTATGGCTACACCTTC.

The rearrangement links TRBV5-1 to TRBJ1-3; D gene uncertain. Trimming took 4 bases from V and 4 from J, leaving 12 bases between them. Germline-derived CDR1 and CDR2 are SGHRS and YFSETQ. CDR3 length: 14 amino acids. This CDR3 is CASSLEPAGNTIYF. The CDR3 DNA follows: TGCGCCAGCAGCCTCGAGCCGGCGGGAAACACCATATATTTT.

This rearrangement joins TRBV9 to TRBJ2-7; D unclear. Germline assignment: CDR1 SGDLS and CDR2 YYNGEE. Trimming cost V 3 bases and J 1 base, with 14 bases left between them. The CDR3 loop spans 15 amino acids. For the CDR3, the DNA is TGTGCCAGCAGCGCAACACCCGACTCATCCTACGAGCAGTACTTC. Translation: CASSATPDSSYEQYF. Supplemented by reference TRBV9 and TRBJ2-7, the full variable domain reads DSGVTQTPKHLITATGQRVTLRCSPRSGDLSVYWYQQSLDQGLQFLIQYYNGEERAKGNILERFSAQQFPDLHSELNLSSLELGDSALYFCASSATPDSSYEQYFGPGTRLTVT.

This clone was seen just once. V usage is TRBV27 and J usage is TRBJ2-1; 7 nucleotides match TRBD2. Germline-derived CDR1 and CDR2 are MNHEY and SMNVEV (reference sequence). V dropped 6 bases and J dropped 9; count of bases not matched to a gene: 17. This CDR3 has 16 amino acids. The CDR3 loop reads CASSLVKASGPGEQFF. For the CDR3, the DNA is TGTGCCAGCAGCTTAGTAAAGGCTAGCGGACCGGGTGAGCAGTTCTTC.

This clone was counted once. The genes are TRBV19 and TRBJ1-1; D perhaps matches TRBD1 (5 bases). This CDR3 region has 15 residues. V lost 5 bases, J lost 2 bases, and 15 bases lay in between. Germline CDR1 is LNHDA and CDR2 is SQIVND (reference sequence). As DNA, the CDR3 is TGTGCCAGTAGTCCCACCCCATGGGGCAACACTGAAGCTTTCTTT. Its translation: CASSPTPWGNTEAFF.

This chain joins TRBV30 and TRBJ1-1, with unresolved D. The CDR3 contains 14 residues. In germline, CDR1 is GTSNPN, CDR2 SVGIG (reference sequence). Between the trimmed V and J ends, which lost 4 bases and 0 bases, there was a span of 12 bases. The CDR3 is CAWNPGVMNTEAFF. DNA for the CDR3: TGTGCCTGGAATCCGGGAGTCATGAACACTGAAGCTTTCTTT.

Notes on this clone: This may stem from a read error, because a much larger clone lies one nucleotide away. This sample also contains other DNA sequences that code for the same CDR3. The rearrangement links TRBV14 to TRBJ2-3; D gene uncertain. The V end was cut by 4 bases, the J end by 7 bases, with 9 bases between. The CDR3 is 12 residues long. Germline-derived CDR1 and CDR2 are SGHDN and FVKESK. CDR3 DNA sequence: TGTGCCAGCAGCCCATTACCACATACGCAGTATTTT. Protein sequence: CASSPLPHTQYF.

This chain joins TRBV7-2 and TRBJ2-7; TRBD2 might be the D (5 bases). V was cut by 4 bases and J by 2 bases, with 18 bases left in between. The length of the CDR3 is 16 residues. CDR1 and CDR2 (germline): SGHTA, FQGNSA. CDR3 loop: CASSSGLSVTTYEQYF. The CDR3 DNA is TGTGCCAGCAGCTCCGGACTGTCCGTAACTACCTACGAGCAGTACTTC.

A few counts support this clone. The chain carries TRBV7-9 and TRBJ2-2; no definite D call. The CDR3 consists of 12 residues. Trimming left V 4 bases short and J 3 bases short, with 3 bases between. Germline CDR1 reads SEHNR; CDR2 reads FQNEAQ (reference sequence). The CDR3 nucleotides are TGTGCCAGCAGCTCCGACACCGGGGAGCTGTTTTTT. The encoded protein is CASSSDTGELFF.

Regarding this clone: The germline gene is not matched at one end of the junction; a read error may be the cause. The chain has TRBV7-8 and TRBJ2-1, with 8 positions matching TRBD2. Germline CDR1 is SGHVS and CDR2 is FQNEAQ. The CDR3 runs to 17 residues. The CDR3: CASSHIARAGARDEQFF. CDR3 DNA sequence: TGCGCCAGCAGCCACATTGCCAGAGCGGGAGCTAGAGATGAGCAGTTCTTC.

The chain uses TRBV27 and TRBJ2-1; 8 nucleotides match TRBD2. V lost 5 bases and J lost 8; bases outside the gene matches: 5. The CDR3 totals 13 residues. Germline V lookup: CDR1 MNHEY, CDR2 SMNVEV (reference sequence). The CDR3 is CASSDTGGHEQFF. CDR3 sequence (DNA): TGTGCCAGCAGTGATACGGGGGGGCATGAGCAGTTCTTC.

Note on this clone: This sequence may be a read error, since a much larger clone differs from it by one base. The chain recombines TRBV13 with TRBJ2-5; D is unclear. The J call may be faulty, since TRBJ2-7 better matches the DNA end. CDR1 is PRHDT, CDR2 FYEKMQ, per germline (reference sequence). The CDR3 loop spans 13 amino acids. The CDR3 reads CASSLGSSYEQYF. The CDR3 DNA follows: TGTGCCAGCAGCTTAGGGTCCTCCTACGAGCAGTACTTC.

V gene TRBV19 combines with J gene TRBJ2-1, with 7 nucleotides matching TRBD1. Unmatched junction bases numbered 10, after V lost 5 bases and J lost 6 bases. CDR3 length: 15 amino acids. CDR1 is LNHDA, CDR2 SQIVND, per germline (reference sequence). The CDR3 DNA reads TGTGCCAGTAGTTTTACGACAGGGCCCTTCAATGAGCAGTTCTTC. Protein: CASSFTTGPFNEQFF.

CDR3 bases: TGTGCCAGCAGCTCTACAGGGAACTGGGTACGGGAGCAGTACTTC. Translated, it gives CASSSTGNWVREQYF. The chain has TRBV7-2 and TRBJ2-7; D may be TRBD1 (6 bases). Trimming stripped 4 bases from V and 7 bases from J, with 20 bases between. CDR1 is SGHTA, CDR2 FQGNSA, per germline. This CDR3 is built from 15 residues.

The V call is TRBV27, the J call TRBJ1-5, with D hard to call. Germline lookup yields CDR1 MNHEY and CDR2 SMNVEV (reference sequence). The V end was cut by 5 bases, the J end by 9 bases, with 11 bases between. The CDR3 totals 12 residues. The CDR3 nucleotides read TGTGCCAGCAGTCAAGGAACGGGGCCCCAGCATTTT. This translates into CASSQGTGPQHF.

Only one count was recorded for this clone. The chain joins TRBV6-1 to TRBJ1-3; D unresolved. The CDR3 length is 15 residues. Between the trimmed V and J ends, which lost 7 bases and 1 base, there was a span of 14 bases. CDR1 MNHNS and CDR2 SASEGT come from the germline V gene. Here the CDR3 reads CASITTSGSGNTIYF. As DNA, the CDR3 is TGTGCCAGCATCACGACGTCCGGTTCTGGAAACACCATATATTTT.

The chain joins TRBV4-1 to TRBJ2-5; 11 positions agree with TRBD2. Germline trimming cut 1 base from V and 4 bases from J; bases unmatched to any gene: 11. Germline lookup yields CDR1 MGHRA and CDR2 YSYEKL. The CDR3 loop spans 18 amino acids. The CDR3 nucleotides read TGCGCCAGCAGCCAAGGCACACTAGCGGGAGAGTTCACAGAGACCCAGTACTTC. Translation: CASSQGTLAGEFTETQYF.

This sequence joins TRBV7-9 and TRBJ1-2; 7 nucleotides agree with TRBD1. The germline gives CDR1 SEHNR, CDR2 FQNEAQ (reference sequence). This CDR3 comprises 17 residues. Germline trimming cut 0 bases from V and 7 bases from J; bases unmatched to any gene: 14. The CDR3 DNA is TGTGCCAGCAGCTTAGCTTCACAGGGGAGATTAAAGTCTGGCTACACCTTC. It is translated as CASSLASQGRLKSGYTF.

The rearrangement joins TRBV18 to TRBJ2-7; TRBD2 agrees at 11 bases. CDR1 is KGHSH, CDR2 LQKENI, per germline. V lost 3 bases and J lost 4; bases outside the gene matches: 2. CDR3 length equals 14 residues. CDR3 DNA sequence: TGTGCCAGCTCACCTACTAGCGGGAGATACGAGCAGTACTTC. Translated, it gives CASSPTSGRYEQYF.

V is TRBV5-6 and J is TRBJ1-2; D ambiguous. V dropped 0 bases and J dropped 5 bases, with 11 bases sitting between them. The CDR3 has 14 residues. The germline V gene has CDR1 SGHDT and CDR2 YYEEEE. This chain's CDR3 is CASSLAGPTYGYTF. The CDR3, as DNA: TGTGCCAGCAGCTTGGCTGGACCGACGTATGGCTACACCTTC.